The clone carrying this T cell receptor (beta chain) showed up just a few times. What it binds is unknown. The source of the sample is a study of response to subunit inactivated influenza vaccine. Study outcomes and limitations: Only a handful of new T cells, the authors suggested, are recruited with each seasonal influenza vaccination.

TCRdb reprocessed the RT-PCR reads via MiXCR and lists one record per CDR3 protein. This table has just under 250,000 distinct CDR3 sequences, 9.5% to 15% appearing once. The CDR3 contains 15 residues. Trimming removed 6 bases from V and 2 bases from J; junction bases left unmatched: 9. The source was non-naive T cells sorted from PBMCs, collected around two weeks before vaccination. This clonotype was obtained from a man aged 45 to 65 who received an inactivated influenza vaccine. J is TRBJ1-1 and V is TRBV12-3 or TRBV12-4, with 7 nucleotides matching TRBD1. The CDR3 bases are TGTGCCAGCAGGACAGGGAGCGGCTTTAACACTGAAGCTTTCTTT. The encoded protein is CASRTGSGFNTEAFF.